The next 14 T cell receptor beta chains were all read from a single sample in a study of CD8 T cell repertoires and HIV-1 epitope variants. For these receptors, no antigen is known. Libraries were prepared by immunoSEQ multiplex PCR; TCRdb keeps only in-frame clonotypes and omits some of them. The table has a few thousand clones, about 70% seen once. Sequencing was performed on cultured CD8+ T cells derived from PBMCs. The receptors originated from a male donor with HIV.

V and J are TRBV6-1 and TRBJ2-5; 7 positions agree with TRBD1. Germline V gene sequence: CDR1 MNHNS, CDR2 SASEGT. The CDR3 consists of 14 residues. V lost 6 bases to trimming and J lost 2 bases; unmatched junction nucleotides: 6. The CDR3 spells CASRGDRIQETQYF. CDR3 nucleotides: TGTGCCAGCAGAGGGGACAGAATACAAGAGACCCAGTACTTC.

The V gene is TRBV11-1, the J gene TRBJ2-7, with D tentatively TRBD2 (7 bases). Deletions cut 2 bases from V and 5 bases from J, with 19 bases between. The CDR3 spans 16 residues. Germline CDR1 and CDR2: SGHAT and FQDESV (reference sequence). The CDR3 here is CASSLMAAEGGDEQYF. For the CDR3, the DNA is TGTGCCAGCAGCTTAATGGCCGCGGAAGGGGGGGACGAGCAGTACTTC.

The chain has TRBV7-8 and TRBJ2-7; D possibly matches TRBD1 or TRBD2 (6 bases each). In germline, CDR1 is SGHVS, CDR2 FQNEAQ. V dropped 4 bases and J dropped 3 bases, with 13 bases sitting between them. The CDR3 sequence is 14 residues long. CDR3: CASSSRGDFYEQYF. In nucleotides, the CDR3 is TGTGCCAGCAGCTCTAGGGGGGACTTCTACGAGCAGTACTTC.

This clone occurred a few times. The chain employs TRBV27 and TRBJ2-1; D may be TRBD1 (6 bases). In germline, CDR1 is MNHEY, CDR2 SMNVEV (reference sequence). V was trimmed by 2 bases and J by 0 bases, leaving 14 bases between them. This CDR3 is 17 amino acids long. The CDR3 reads CASSLKQGEGSYNEQFF. In DNA, the CDR3 is TGTGCCAGCAGTTTAAAACAGGGTGAGGGCTCCTACAATGAGCAGTTCTTC.

This rearrangement joins TRBV7-9 to TRBJ2-3; D unclear. V lost 6 bases and J lost 2, with 12 bases in between. The CDR3 has 14 amino acids. Per the germline V gene, CDR1 is SEHNR and CDR2 is FQNEAQ (reference sequence). The CDR3 region is CASSARQITDTQYF. In nucleotides, the CDR3 is TGTGCCAGCAGTGCTCGGCAGATCACAGATACGCAGTATTTT.

This clone was seen only a few times. For the CDR3, the DNA is TGCGCCAGCAGCCAAGATTACGGGACTAGCGGCTACGAGCAGTACTTC. The encoded protein is CASSQDYGTSGYEQYF. V gene TRBV4-3 combines with J gene TRBJ2-7; TRBD2 matches 11 bases. The germline V gene has CDR1 LGHNA and CDR2 YSLEER. V lost 0 bases to trimming and J lost 3 bases; unmatched junction nucleotides: 4. This CDR3 comprises 16 residues.

The rearrangement uses TRBV6-1 and TRBJ1-1; D is uncertain. The CDR3 is 14 residues long. The germline V and J ends were trimmed by 3 bases and 5 bases, with 13 bases remaining between them. The germline V gene encodes CDR1 MNHNS and CDR2 SASEGT. The CDR3 DNA reads TGTGCCAGCAGTGATCGTGGGGAAGGAACTGAAGCTTTCTTT. Translating gives CASSDRGEGTEAFF.

This clone is termed medium-sized. The V gene is TRBV7-2, the J gene TRBJ2-3; 8 bases align to TRBD1. The CDR3 has 15 amino acids. The germline V gene encodes CDR1 SGHTA and CDR2 FQGNSA. With V trimmed by 5 bases and J by 2 bases, 6 bases remained unmatched. CDR3 in amino acids: CASSPGQGNTDTQYF. CDR3 sequence (DNA): TGTGCCAGCAGCCCAGGACAGGGCAACACAGATACGCAGTATTTT. The full variable domain, completed using reference TRBV7-2 and TRBJ2-3, is GAGVSQSPSNKVTEKGKDVELRCDPISGHTALYWYRQSLGQGLEFLIYFQGNSAPDKSGLPSDRFSAERTGGSVSTLTIQRTQQEDSAVYLCASSPGQGNTDTQYFGPGTRLTVL.

V gene TRBV4-3 combines with J gene TRBJ2-7; tentatively, D is TRBD2 (6 bases). The CDR3 consists of 14 residues. V shed 0 bases and J shed 5 bases, with 11 bases lying between them. The V gene's germline CDR1 is LGHNA and CDR2 YSLEER. Here the CDR3 reads CASSQDGGDHEQYF. The DNA of the CDR3 is TGCGCCAGCAGCCAAGATGGAGGGGACCACGAGCAGTACTTC.

This chain connects TRBV28 to TRBJ2-3, with 9 bases lining up with TRBD1. J lost 3 bases, V lost 5 bases, and 9 bases had no gene match. From germline, CDR1 is MDHEN and CDR2 SYDVKM. The CDR3 totals 16 residues. CDR3 sequence: CASSPAHRGQTDTQYF. The CDR3 DNA sequence: TGTGCCAGCAGTCCGGCCCACAGGGGGCAGACAGATACGCAGTATTTT.

The chain carries TRBV5-1 and TRBJ2-3; D gene uncertain. CDR3 size: 13 residues. With 4 bases removed from V and 2 bases from J, the gap between germline ends came to 8 bases. Germline CDR1 SGHRS, CDR2 YFSETQ. CDR3 nucleotide sequence: TGCGCCAGCAGCCCATGGGACACAGATACGCAGTATTTT. The encoded protein is CASSPWDTDTQYF.

The rearrangement links TRBV13 to TRBJ1-2, with TRBD1 matching over 7 bases. The CDR3 is 14 amino acids. The germline V gene encodes CDR1 PRHDT and CDR2 FYEKMQ (reference sequence). The V gene end was trimmed by 1 base and the J gene end by 4 bases; junction bases not matched to a gene: 3. CDR3 nucleotide sequence: TGTGCCAGCAGCTTAGCAGGGGGGGTCTATGGCTACACCTTC. This gives the protein CASSLAGGVYGYTF. Based on the CDR3 plus reference TRBV13 and TRBJ1-2, the full variable domain is AAGVIQSPRHLIKEKRETATLKCYPIPRHDTVYWYQQGPGQDPQFLISFYEKMQSDKGSIPDRFSAQQFSDYHSELNMSSLELGDSALYFCASSLAGGVYGYTFGSGTRLTVV.

This clone showed up just once. The CDR3 bases are TGCGCCAGCAGCATGGACAGCTCTGGAAACACCATATATTTT. As protein: CASSMDSSGNTIYF. The chain has TRBV4-1 and TRBJ1-3, with a possible D match to TRBD1 (6 bases). The CDR3 is 14 amino acids. The germline gives CDR1 MGHRA, CDR2 YSYEKL. V was trimmed by 5 bases and J by 0 bases, leaving 8 bases between them.

The V call is TRBV7-9, the J call TRBJ2-1; maybe TRBD2 (6 bases). V dropped 5 bases and J dropped 7 bases, with 12 bases sitting between them. The germline V gene encodes CDR1 SEHNR and CDR2 FQNEAQ (reference sequence). The CDR3 totals 13 residues. CDR3: CASSHGTENEQFF. In DNA form, the CDR3 reads TGTGCCAGCAGCCACGGGACTGAGAATGAGCAGTTCTTC.